This TCR beta chain is drawn from a study of regulatory T cells in long-lasting Graves disease (dated by TCRdb to the early 2020s). Turning to the overall study: Patients with newly diagnosed Graves' disease had been on antithyroid drugs for under 3 months. The study was registered as a clinical trial and conducted in China. Patients with persistent Graves' disease were compared with patients with newly diagnosed Graves' disease using TCR sequencing and RNA sequencing of peripheral blood. A total of roughly 35 samples underwent TCR sequencing: about 13 from persistent and some 20 from newly diagnosed Graves' disease patients.

Libraries were made using multiplex PCR. The instrument was an Illumina HiSeq 4000. iRepertoire HTBI primers and Arm-PCR amplification of CDR3 regions were used to construct TCR beta libraries. Before sequencing, the PCR products went through gel purification. In the source study's methods: Gene usage analysis of CDR3 amino acid clonotypes relied on the 60 to 65 TRBV and around 13 TRBJ segments identified across samples. Filtered high-quality paired reads were merged into contigs using COPE and FqMerger. BLAST was used to align contigs to IMGT TRBV, TRBD and TRBJ reference genes, and CDR3 was defined according to IMGT. Any clonotype with a frequency above 0.1% was classified as a highly expanded clone. Shannon entropy was used to measure repertoire diversity, and the Gini coefficient was used to measure V-J evenness. A clonotype found in more than one individual was treated as public. TCRdb redid the processing of the public reads, applying fastp at Q25 and MiXCR, and retained in-frame beta chains. When rows share a CDR3 protein, they turn into one entry using the most common DNA and genes. The V and J calls and clone size are TCRdb's, not the authors'. The sample table contains hundreds of thousands of distinct CDR3 sequences; only one count was recorded for approximately 13% of them. The leading ten clones occupy 8% to 10% of the sample.

What this sample's time point label stands for: newly diagnosed GD, antithyroid drugs for less than 3 months. RNA was extracted from PBMCs in TRIzol for both TCR sequencing and RNA sequencing. Graves' disease was diagnosed according to American Thyroid Association guidelines. Recruitment of patients was carried out at an endocrinology department in Xi'an, China. From each patient, 7.5 to 9.5 milliliters of peripheral blood was collected into an EDTA anticoagulant tube. Ficoll Paque Plus density gradient separation was used to isolate PBMCs, and no further T cell sorting was performed. An Agilent 2100 Bioanalyzer and agarose gel were used to assess RNA quality, and a NanoDrop 2000 was used to measure RNA concentration. Ten or more counts support this clonotype. Its antigen is unknown. The record has no base qualities; no much larger clone is one base away. The investigation overall reported the following: Lower TCR Shannon entropy and fewer highly expanded clones were observed in persistent Graves' disease patients than in newly diagnosed patients, which suggested clonal expansion. Sequencing and analysis were limited to the TCR beta chain. The small sample size was acknowledged by the authors as a limitation that may reduce accuracy. Patients with persistent disease shared more public clonotypes (about 2,700) than newly diagnosed patients did (around 980). Because the primary lesion, thyroid tissue, could not be accessed, the study looked at peripheral blood alone.

The same sample was also used in a study of T cells in Graves' hyperthyroidism and ophthalmopathy. Taken from the second paper: Stable Graves' hyperthyroidism was defined as the absence of progression to ophthalmopathy over 18 months of follow-up. Hyperthyroidism patients were newly diagnosed, with disease duration under 2 months, and aged 18 to 65 years. Any patient with an uncontrolled infection, another autoimmune disease, pregnancy or lactation was excluded. Diagnoses relied on clinical symptoms, serum thyroxine and TRAb, thyroid ultrasound and orbital computed tomography. For the first round of RT-PCR on the TCR CDR3, the HTBI primer set was used together with the Qiagen OneStep RT-PCR kit. Most expanded thyroid clonotypes (frequency above 0.001) were also detected in blood, suggesting blood repertoires may reflect thyroid immune responses. In cross-validation, a model built on a 13 V-J signature told ophthalmopathy apart from stable hyperthyroidism with 87.88% sensitivity and around 83% specificity, and in testing the same model reached 80%/75%. In validation, the model predicted progression to ophthalmopathy a median of 6.5 months before onset, with about 64% sensitivity and roughly 79% specificity. TCR V-J signatures able to tell the groups apart were searched for in a discovery cohort of 95 or so patients, of whom more than 40 had Graves' ophthalmopathy and around 58 had stable Graves' hyperthyroidism. Whether ophthalmopathy could be predicted prospectively was tested in an independent validation cohort made up of about 18 hyperthyroidism patients plus 17 patients who later progressed to ophthalmopathy. The 100 discovery patients were randomly split 7:3 into training and test sets. In addition, the study compared T-cell repertoires in thyroid tissue and in blood from roughly six Graves' hyperthyroidism patients. Once sampling was done, hyperthyroidism patients were given methimazole at a starting dose of 30 mg daily, whereas ophthalmopathy patients were given high-dose intravenous methylprednisolone. Libraries were constructed in a second round of multiplex PCR, after which size selection and purification were performed. Paired-end sequencing of the libraries was performed with 100 bp reads on an Illumina HiSeq2000. SOAPnuke was used to process the raw data, removing reads that contained adapters or uncalled bases, had a mean Phred below 15, or lacked an exact match to the constant primer or identifier. COPE v1.2.5 was used to merge high-quality paired reads, and clonotypes were defined as unique nucleotide sequences. Clonotypes were aligned to IMGT TRBV, TRBD and TRBJ reference segments using MiTCR v1.1. Only V-J combinations with frequency above 0.0001, covering 99% to 99.2% of repertoires, were analysed. A TCS score was defined as the ratio of F50 (clonal expansion) to E x V (chaos), with BLOSUM62-based TCRdist applied between CDR3 peptides within each V-J. Welch's t-statistics and random forest reduced roughly 530 V-J features to about 12, which were used in a naive Bayes classifier (R e1071). No statistical method was used to set the sample size in advance, and investigators knew the group allocation. According to the paper, TCR Vbeta CDR3 sequencing was carried out on over 130 peripheral blood samples, which came from 40 to 45 ophthalmopathy, under 85 hyperthyroidism and about 17 progressor patients.

The sequence derives from a young man with Graves disease. Donor details come from another sample of the same person, matched by shared clones. The material was peripheral blood mononuclear cells (PBMCs), obtained at new diagnosis, from a patient treated with antithyroid drugs.

The nucleotide sequence reads TGTGCCATCAGTAGACTAGCGGGAGGGATAAGCTCCTACGAGCAGTACTTC. Its product reads: CAISRLAGGISSYEQYF. The V and J segments used are TRBV10-3 and TRBJ2-7, and 14 junctional nucleotides match TRBD2. The germline V gene supplies CDR1 ENHRY and CDR2 SYGVKD. Clipping removes 5 bases from V and 0 bases from J, with 6 as the unmatched junction base count. The CDR3 sequence holds 17 residues, the cysteine and phenylalanine included. Of all the DNA, just the CDR3 is kept, 51 bases in frame from base 1.